These 28 T cell receptor beta chains originate from one sample sequenced in a study of CD8 T cells in ankylosing spondylitis. Study results and caveats: Blood of patients with ankylosing spondylitis appeared to be characterized by a TCR beta motif of seven or eight highly homologous variants.

Antigens for these TCRs are unknown. TCRdb ran MiXCR on the 5' RACE reads and lists one entry per CDR3 protein. The sample holds about 750,000 distinct CDR3 sequences, under 20% seen once. The specimen sequenced was blood, either unsorted or a sorted T cell fraction (not recorded which). The receptors derive from a male donor with ankylosing spondylitis.

V and J are TRBV20-1 and TRBJ2-7; 7 bases are shared with TRBD1. The germline V gene has CDR1 DFQATT and CDR2 SNEGSKA (reference sequence). The CDR3 length is 14 residues. V shed 6 bases and J 3 bases; nucleotides not matched to a gene: 11. CDR3 sequence: CSARTRDSYYEQYF. In nucleotides, the CDR3 is TGCAGTGCCCGAACCCGGGACAGCTACTACGAGCAGTACTTC.

The DNA of the CDR3 is TGTGCCAGCAGTTTTCGGACTCAGAACACCGGGGAGCTGTTTTTT. It yields the protein CASSFRTQNTGELFF. The genes are TRBV12-3 or TRBV12-4 and TRBJ2-2; D may be TRBD2 (5 bases). The germline V and J ends were trimmed by 3 bases and 1 base, with 9 bases remaining between them. This CDR3 region has 15 residues.

This clonotype was recorded a few times. The chain has TRBV10-3 and TRBJ1-1; D might be TRBD1 (5 bases). The germline V gene has CDR1 ENHRY and CDR2 SYGVKD. Trimming removed 2 bases at V and 4 bases at J, with 14 bases between. This CDR3 region has 15 residues. CDR3: CAISEDAGKGTEAFF. For the CDR3, the DNA is TGTGCCATCAGTGAGGACGCAGGGAAGGGCACTGAAGCTTTCTTT.

The chain uses TRBV2 and TRBJ1-2, with TRBD1 identical over 7 bases. With 3 bases clipped from V and 7 bases from J, the junction kept 8 bases outside the gene matches. Germline CDR1 reads SNHLY; CDR2 reads FYNNEI. CDR3 length: 14 residues. The CDR3 region is CASSDDREETGYTF. DNA of the CDR3: TGTGCCAGCAGTGACGACAGGGAAGAAACTGGCTACACCTTC.

The table lists this clonotype with a few counts. This chain links TRBV27 with TRBJ2-7; no firm D call. Germline lookup yields CDR1 MNHEY and CDR2 SMNVEV (reference sequence). The CDR3 is 15 amino acids. V lost 0 bases and J 5 bases, leaving 14 bases between the germline ends. CDR3 sequence: CASSLSAIPSNEQYF. The CDR3 region has the DNA TGTGCCAGCAGTTTATCGGCGATCCCGAGTAACGAGCAGTACTTC.

This clonotype was counted only a few times. A junction end diverges from the germline sequence, so it may reflect a read error. The CDR3 nucleotides are TGCAGCGTGGCAAGTCAGGGGAACGCCGGGGAGCTGTTTTTT. Translation gives CSVASQGNAGELFF. The rearrangement joins TRBV29-1 to TRBJ2-2; D may be TRBD1 (6 bases). Germline V gives CDR1 SQVTM, CDR2 ANQGSEA. This CDR3 has 14 amino acids.

There are many counts of this clonotype. The CDR3 DNA sequence: TGTGCCAGCAGCCAAGGCCTAGCGGTGAACACCGGGGAGCTGTTTTTT. Protein product: CASSQGLAVNTGELFF. The chain links TRBV4-2 to TRBJ2-2; 7 bases map to TRBD2. The germline gives CDR1 LGHNA, CDR2 YNFKEQ. V lost 1 base, J lost 1 base, and 3 bases stayed unmatched. The CDR3 has 16 residues.

The chain is built from TRBV7-6 and TRBJ2-7; 7 positions agree with TRBD1. The CDR3 extends over 15 amino acids. The germline V gene has CDR1 SGHVS and CDR2 FNYEAQ. The ends lost 2 bases at V and 0 bases at J; junction bases unmatched: 4. Here the CDR3 DNA reads TGTGCCAGCAGCTTAAGAAGGGACAGCTCCTACGAGCAGTACTTC. This translates into CASSLRRDSSYEQYF.

The chain employs TRBV7-9 and TRBJ1-6, with D possibly matching TRBD1 (6 bases). Trimming removed 5 bases at V and 6 bases at J, with 14 bases between. The germline V gene encodes CDR1 SEHNR and CDR2 FQNEAQ (reference sequence). The CDR3 contains 15 residues. The CDR3 nucleotides read TGTGCCAGCAGCCAGTACAGGGATAGTAATTCACCCCTCCACTTT. This translates into CASSQYRDSNSPLHF.

The rearrangement links TRBV4-3 to TRBJ2-3; 7 nucleotides agree with TRBD2. J lost 6 bases, V lost 0 bases, and 9 bases had no gene match. The CDR3 has 16 amino acids. CDR1 LGHNA and CDR2 YSLEER come from the germline V gene. In DNA form, the CDR3 reads TGCGCCAGCAGCCAAGAGAATAGTCTTAGCGGGGATACGCAGTATTTT. Translating gives CASSQENSLSGDTQYF.

This clonotype was found a few times. V is TRBV9 and J is TRBJ2-3; 9 nucleotides match TRBD2. The CDR3 extends over 16 amino acids. The V segment lost 4 bases and the J segment 5 bases; nucleotides outside the gene matches: 11. CDR1 and CDR2 (germline): SGDLS, YYNGEE. The CDR3 protein is CASSPLQSSGIDTQYF. CDR3 DNA sequence: TGTGCCAGCAGCCCCTTACAGTCTAGCGGGATAGATACGCAGTATTTT.

The chain carries TRBV20-1 and TRBJ2-3; D call uncertain. V dropped 2 bases and J dropped 2 bases, with 11 bases sitting between them. CDR3 length: 14 residues. CDR1 DFQATT and CDR2 SNEGSKA come from the germline V gene (reference sequence). The CDR3 here is CSARRTGNTDTQYF. CDR3 sequence (DNA): TGCAGTGCTAGAAGGACCGGAAACACAGATACGCAGTATTTT.

The chain links TRBV24-1 to TRBJ1-5; maybe TRBD1 (5 bases). Germline values: CDR1 KGHDR, CDR2 SFDVKD. The CDR3 length is 14 residues. V gave up 6 bases and J gave up 4 bases, with 12 bases separating them. DNA for the CDR3: TGTGCCACCAGTAGAGGCGGGGCGAATCAGCCCCAGCATTTT. It codes for CATSRGGANQPQHF.

This clonotype has more than one count but fewer than ten. The rearrangement links TRBV7-9 to TRBJ1-1; no definite D call. Germline CDR1 is SEHNR and CDR2 is FQNEAQ (reference sequence). The V end was cut by 1 base, the J end by 2 bases, with 11 bases between. CDR3 length: 15 amino acids. As DNA, the CDR3 is TGTGCCAGCAGCTTAGGGTCTCGAGCCAACACTGAAGCTTTCTTT. Residues: CASSLGSRANTEAFF. The entire variable domain, with the rest obtained from reference TRBV7-9 and TRBJ1-1, is as follows: DTGVSQNPRHKITKRGQNVTFRCDPISEHNRLYWYRQTLGQGPEFLTYFQNEAQLEKSRLLSDRFSAERPKGSFSTLEIQRTEQGDSAMYLCASSLGSRANTEAFFGQGTRLTVV.

This clonotype showed up just a few times. The rearrangement links TRBV7-9 to TRBJ2-7; D possibly matches TRBD1 or TRBD2 (5 bases each). Trimming left V 5 bases short and J 1 base short, with 15 bases between. CDR3 length: 15 amino acids. Germline CDR1 is SEHNR and CDR2 is FQNEAQ (reference sequence). The CDR3 DNA reads TGTGCCAGCAGCGGGGGACCGTTGGATTCCTACGAGCAGTACTTC. Translating it yields CASSGGPLDSYEQYF.

The chain couples TRBV12-3 or TRBV12-4 to TRBJ1-3; D is undetermined. Trimming cost V 8 bases and J 0 bases, with 8 bases left between them. This CDR3 region has 13 residues. The CDR3 nucleotides read TGTGCCAGCTCCGGGCCCTCTGGAAACACCATATATTTT. Translating gives CASSGPSGNTIYF.

The rearrangement links TRBV20-1 to TRBJ2-1; tentatively, D is TRBD1 or TRBD2 (5 bases each). The CDR3 has 15 amino acids. The V and J ends lost 3 bases and 9 bases respectively, with 21 bases between them. CDR1 and CDR2 (germline): DFQATT, SNEGSKA (reference sequence). The CDR3 sequence: CSASSPWRYGAEQFF. The CDR3, as DNA: TGCAGTGCTAGTTCCCCCTGGCGGTACGGGGCTGAGCAGTTCTTC.

This chain connects TRBV28 to TRBJ2-7; TRBD1 matches 7 bases. The CDR3 runs to 15 residues. Trimming cost V 4 bases and J 2 bases; bases outside gene matches: 8. In germline, CDR1 is MDHEN, CDR2 SYDVKM. The CDR3 region has the DNA TGTGCCAGCAGTTCAGGGACAGAAGAGACCTACGAGCAGTACTTC. It specifies CASSSGTEETYEQYF.

This sequence joins TRBV12-3 or TRBV12-4 and TRBJ2-1; no clear D gene. Trimming took 4 bases from V and 3 from J, leaving 13 bases between them. This CDR3 has 15 residues. The CDR3 here is CASSSSLAVYNEQFF. The CDR3 DNA is TGTGCCAGCAGTTCTTCTTTGGCGGTCTACAATGAGCAGTTCTTC.

This rearrangement joins TRBV3-1 to TRBJ2-1, with unresolved D. The CDR3 extends over 16 amino acids. Trimming left V 3 bases short and J 0 bases short, with 12 bases between. From germline, CDR1 is LGHDT and CDR2 YNNKEL (reference sequence). The CDR3 region has the DNA TGTGCCAGCAGCCATATAGTAACGAGCTCCTACAATGAGCAGTTCTTC. Translated, it gives CASSHIVTSSYNEQFF.

The table lists this clonotype with a few counts. The chain combines TRBV5-1 with TRBJ1-2; 10 bases align to TRBD1. Germline V gives CDR1 SGHRS, CDR2 YFSETQ. V lost 4 bases to trimming and J lost 6 bases; unmatched junction nucleotides: 9. The CDR3 has 15 amino acids. The CDR3 region has the DNA TGCGCCAGCAGCACCCGGGACAGGGGTAGGAATGGCTACACCTTC. Amino acid sequence: CASSTRDRGRNGYTF.

This clonotype showed up just once. This rearrangement joins TRBV6-1 to TRBJ2-4, with TRBD1 identical over 7 bases. Losses at the gene ends were 6 bases for V and 9 bases for J; bases not matched to a gene: 11. The CDR3 is 14 residues long. CDR1 and CDR2 (germline): MNHNS, SASEGT. This chain's CDR3 is CASRRTGPSSIQYF. The CDR3 DNA is TGTGCCAGCAGGAGGACAGGCCCGAGTAGCATTCAGTACTTC.

This clonotype was observed a handful of times. The chain couples TRBV5-1 to TRBJ2-1, with 9 bases aligning to TRBD2. This CDR3 has 15 residues. Per the germline V gene, CDR1 is SGHRS and CDR2 is YFSETQ. V lost 4 bases to trimming and J lost 7 bases; unmatched junction nucleotides: 9. The CDR3 DNA reads as TGCGCCAGCAGCGGGGGTAGCGGGAGAGCGAATGAGCAGTTCTTC. This encodes CASSGGSGRANEQFF. Using reference TRBV5-1 and TRBJ2-1 for the parts outside the CDR3, the full variable domain is KAGVTQTPRYLIKTRGQQVTLSCSPISGHRSVSWYQQTPGQGLQFLFEYFSETQRNKGNFPGRFSGRQFSNSRSEMNVSTLELGDSALYLCASSGGSGRANEQFFGPGTRLTVL.

The chain joins TRBV12-3 or TRBV12-4 to TRBJ2-7, with 10 positions matching TRBD1. The CDR3 extends over 15 amino acids. Trimming took 6 bases from V and 3 from J; bases not matched to a gene: 8. In nucleotides, the CDR3 is TGTGCCAGCAGACCCGGGACAGGGGCCCACTACGAGCAGTACTTC. It translates to CASRPGTGAHYEQYF.

The chain carries TRBV2 and TRBJ2-1; D perhaps matches TRBD2 (6 bases). V lost 5 bases, J lost 5 bases, and 16 bases lay in between. CDR1 SNHLY and CDR2 FYNNEI come from the germline V gene. The CDR3 consists of 15 residues. CDR3 amino acids: CASSRAGTPNNEQFF. The CDR3 coding sequence is TGTGCCAGCAGTCGCGCCGGGACTCCTAACAATGAGCAGTTCTTC.

This clonotype was counted only a few times. The gene calls are TRBV9 and TRBJ1-5; 8 bases agree with TRBD1. The CDR3 consists of 14 residues. CDR1 and CDR2 from the germline V gene are SGDLS and YYNGEE. The ends lost 4 bases at V and 7 bases at J; junction bases unmatched: 7. The CDR3 coding sequence is TGTGCCAGCAGCACCGGACAGGGCGGCCAGCCCCAGCATTTT. Amino acid sequence: CASSTGQGGQPQHF. The full variable domain, with the rest looked up from reference TRBV9 and TRBJ1-5, is DSGVTQTPKHLITATGQRVTLRCSPRSGDLSVYWYQQSLDQGLQFLIQYYNGEERAKGNILERFSAQQFPDLHSELNLSSLELGDSALYFCASSTGQGGQPQHFGDGTRLSIL.

This clonotype was counted only a few times. This chain joins TRBV5-1 and TRBJ1-1, with unresolved D. CDR3 length: 15 residues. The ends were cut back, 2 bases at V and 0 bases at J, with 11 bases in the middle. Germline V gene data show CDR1 as SGHRS and CDR2 as YFSETQ. The CDR3 nucleotides read TGCGCCAGCAGCTTCTCTGTCCCCATGAACACTGAAGCTTTCTTT. Its protein product is CASSFSVPMNTEAFF.

V and J are TRBV4-1 and TRBJ1-1, with 7 bases aligning to TRBD1. Germline values: CDR1 MGHRA, CDR2 YSYEKL. The J segment lost 0 bases and the V segment lost 0 bases, leaving 1 base of the junction unmatched. The CDR3 is 15 residues long. In DNA form, the CDR3 reads TGCGCCAGCAGCCAAGAGGGACAGATGAACACTGAAGCTTTCTTT. This sequence encodes CASSQEGQMNTEAFF.